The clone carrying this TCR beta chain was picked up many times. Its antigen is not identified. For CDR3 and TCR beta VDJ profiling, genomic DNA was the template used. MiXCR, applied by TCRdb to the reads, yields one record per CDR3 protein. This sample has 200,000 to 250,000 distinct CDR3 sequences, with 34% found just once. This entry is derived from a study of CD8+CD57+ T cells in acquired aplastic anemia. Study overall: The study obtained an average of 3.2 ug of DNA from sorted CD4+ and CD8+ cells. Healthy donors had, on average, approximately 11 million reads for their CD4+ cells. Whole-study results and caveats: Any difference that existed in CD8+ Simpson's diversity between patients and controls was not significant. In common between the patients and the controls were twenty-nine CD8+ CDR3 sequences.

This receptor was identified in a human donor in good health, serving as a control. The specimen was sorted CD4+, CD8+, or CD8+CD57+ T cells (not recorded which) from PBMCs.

This CDR3 reads CATSRDLGGSYNEQFF. The CDR3 nucleotides read TGTGCCACCAGCAGAGATCTGGGGGGCTCGTACAATGAGCAGTTCTTC. This chain links TRBV15 with TRBJ2-1; tentatively, D is TRBD1 or TRBD2 (6 bases each). The CDR3 is made up of 16 amino acids. Trimming removed 0 bases from V and 4 bases from J, with 13 bases in between. Germline V gives CDR1 LNHNV, CDR2 YYDKDF (reference sequence).